This passage covers 20 T cell receptor beta chains from one sample sequenced in a study of chemoradiotherapy in HPV16-positive cancers. The assay was immunoSEQ multiplex PCR, and TCRdb's table has in-frame clones only and misses some. The sample has roughly 23,000 clones; roughly 66% are singletons. Collection of the sample occurred from a patient who underwent chemoradiotherapy. Source of these receptors: a human donor with HPV-associated anogenital cancer.

The chain couples TRBV5-6 to TRBJ2-1; weak D call: TRBD2 (7 bases). The germline V and J ends were trimmed by 4 bases and 3 bases, with 14 bases remaining between them. The germline V gene has CDR1 SGHDT and CDR2 YYEEEE. CDR3 size: 15 residues. CDR3 DNA sequence: TGTGCCAGCAGCCCGCGGGGAGGGGGCTACAATGAGCAGTTCTTC. Protein: CASSPRGGGYNEQFF.

The chain employs TRBV6-6 and TRBJ1-1; unclear D gene. CDR1 is MNHNY and CDR2 is SVGAGI in the germline V gene (reference sequence). This CDR3 has 15 residues. V lost 3 bases to trimming and J lost 2 bases, with 13 bases between them. The CDR3 DNA reads as TGTGCCAGCAGTTATATCGGAGGGATTAACACTGAAGCTTTCTTT. This gives the protein CASSYIGGINTEAFF.

The chain recombines TRBV15 with TRBJ2-5; TRBD2 agrees at 10 bases. V was pared by 0 bases and J by 4 bases, with 2 bases of the junction left unmatched. Germline CDR1 LNHNV, CDR2 YYDKDF (reference sequence). CDR3 length: 15 residues. The CDR3 DNA follows: TGTGCCACCAGCAGAGAAGCGGGAGGGGGAGAGACCCAGTACTTC. This translates into CATSREAGGGETQYF.

The chain links TRBV7-9 to TRBJ2-7; D gene ambiguous. This CDR3 has 14 residues. The V gene lost 4 bases and the J gene lost 2 bases, with 12 bases spanning the gap. Germline CDR1 SEHNR, CDR2 FQNEAQ (reference sequence). The CDR3 DNA is TGTGCCAGCAGCTACGCCGGTCGAGCCTACGAGCAGTACTTC. It is translated as CASSYAGRAYEQYF.

The CDR3: CASSVTRFGETQYF. In nucleotides, the CDR3 is TGTGCCAGCAGTGTGACCCGGTTCGGAGAGACCCAGTACTTC. The rearrangement uses TRBV28 and TRBJ2-5; no definite D call. V lost 5 bases and J lost 4, with 14 bases in between. Per germline, CDR1 MDHEN and CDR2 SYDVKM. The CDR3 contains 14 residues.

The chain uses TRBV11-2 and TRBJ2-6; D uncertain. The length of the CDR3 is 13 residues. Trimming removed 4 bases at V and 5 bases at J, with 6 bases between. Germline lookup yields CDR1 SGHAT and CDR2 FQNNGV. In DNA, the CDR3 is TGTGCCAGCAGCTCGGACCGGGCCAACGTCCTGACTTTC. Protein: CASSSDRANVLTF.

This clone was seen a handful of times. V and J are TRBV27 and TRBJ2-7; possible D gene TRBD2, 5 bases. V gave up 2 bases and J gave up 5 bases, with 16 bases separating them. This CDR3 spans 15 amino acids. Germline CDR1 is MNHEY and CDR2 is SMNVEV (reference sequence). This chain's CDR3 is CASSLGPGKRNEQYF. The CDR3, as DNA: TGTGCCAGCAGTTTAGGGCCGGGGAAGAGGAACGAGCAGTACTTC.

The chain employs TRBV27 and TRBJ2-7; D gene ambiguous. CDR1 is MNHEY and CDR2 is SMNVEV in the germline V gene (reference sequence). V was clipped by 7 bases and J by 6 bases, with 19 bases between them. CDR3 length: 14 amino acids. The CDR3 region has the DNA TGTGCCAGCAACCCTGTGGGCGAAACGAGCGAGCAGTACTTC. It is translated as CASNPVGETSEQYF.

This clone was picked up a small number of times. This chain uses TRBV9 with TRBJ2-7; weak D call: TRBD2 (5 bases). The CDR3 loop spans 14 amino acids. Germline values: CDR1 SGDLS, CDR2 YYNGEE. The ends were cut back, 1 base at V and 1 base at J, with 9 bases in the middle. CDR3 in DNA: TGTGCCAGCAGCGTACAAGCGGTTTCCTACGAGCAGTACTTC. As protein: CASSVQAVSYEQYF.

The gene calls are TRBV28 and TRBJ2-7; D may be TRBD2 (5 bases). Germline CDR1 is MDHEN and CDR2 is SYDVKM. This CDR3 region has 13 residues. V dropped 6 bases and J dropped 4 bases, with 13 bases sitting between them. In DNA form, the CDR3 reads TGTGCCAGCAGCCCCCCGGGATGGTACGAGCAGTACTTC. Translation: CASSPPGWYEQYF.

This clone was recorded a few times. This rearrangement joins TRBV6-4 to TRBJ2-3; 9 bases match TRBD2. Germline trimming cut 3 bases from V and 2 bases from J; bases unmatched to any gene: 0. In germline, CDR1 is MRHNA, CDR2 SNTAGT. The CDR3 covers 14 residues. The CDR3 loop reads CASSEGLATDTQYF. CDR3 in DNA: TGTGCCAGCAGTGAGGGACTAGCCACAGATACGCAGTATTTT.

The chain joins TRBV6-5 to TRBJ1-3; perhaps TRBD1 as D (5 bases). Germline values: CDR1 MNHEY, CDR2 SVGAGI. The CDR3 is made up of 16 amino acids. V was clipped by 2 bases and J by 4 bases, with 15 bases between them. The CDR3 spells CASSYSRAGLGNTIYF. The CDR3 region has the DNA TGTGCCAGCAGTTACAGCAGGGCGGGATTGGGAAACACCATATATTTT.

V usage is TRBV9 and J usage is TRBJ1-4, with D possibly matching TRBD1 (6 bases). The CDR3 totals 15 residues. V gave up 0 bases and J gave up 5 bases, with 11 bases separating them. Germline CDR1 SGDLS, CDR2 YYNGEE. DNA of the CDR3: TGTGCCAGCAGCGTAGAATCAGGGGCAAATGAAAAACTGTTTTTT. Its translation is CASSVESGANEKLFF.

This chain joins TRBV6-5 and TRBJ2-7; D perhaps matches TRBD1 (6 bases). Trimming cost V 2 bases and J 2 bases, with 16 bases left between them. The CDR3 consists of 16 residues. CDR1 is MNHEY, CDR2 SVGAGI, per germline. The CDR3 DNA reads TGTGCCAGCAGTTACAGATCCCCGGACAGCCCCTACGAGCAGTACTTC. Protein product: CASSYRSPDSPYEQYF.

The chain joins TRBV7-9 to TRBJ2-1; possibly TRBD1 or TRBD2 for D (5 bases each). Germline loops: CDR1 SEHNR, CDR2 FQNEAQ (reference sequence). The CDR3 totals 17 residues. V was cut by 0 bases and J by 3 bases, with 15 bases left in between. CDR3 DNA: TGTGCCAGCAGCTTAGCCCGGGGCGCAGTGATCTACAATGAGCAGTTCTTC. It yields the protein CASSLARGAVIYNEQFF.

This chain links TRBV5-1 with TRBJ2-1; 8 positions agree with TRBD2. The CDR3 covers 16 residues. Germline CDR1 is SGHRS and CDR2 is YFSETQ. The V segment lost 2 bases and the J segment 8 bases; nucleotides outside the gene matches: 12. In DNA form, the CDR3 reads TGCGCCAGCAGCTTAGTCGCGGGGGGCTTGGGAGATGAGCAGTTCTTC. Encoded protein: CASSLVAGGLGDEQFF.

The rearrangement links TRBV7-2 to TRBJ2-7, with 11 positions matching TRBD2. This CDR3 is built from 15 residues. J gave up 2 bases and V 4 bases, and 4 bases lay outside the gene matches. Germline-derived CDR1 and CDR2 are SGHTA and FQGNSA. The CDR3 bases are TGTGCCAGCAGCTCGGGGACTAGCGGCGCCTACGAGCAGTACTTC. Translated: CASSSGTSGAYEQYF.

The V call is TRBV21-1, the J call TRBJ1-1. TRBV21-1 is a recognized pseudogene. The CDR3 runs to 15 residues. This chain's CDR3 is CASSIPGTLGTEAFF. Here the CDR3 DNA reads TGTGCCAGCAGCATACCCGGGACCCTGGGAACTGAAGCTTTCTTT.

The V gene is TRBV11-2, the J gene TRBJ1-1; D gene uncertain. Between the trimmed V and J ends, which lost 0 bases and 8 bases, there was a span of 10 bases. The CDR3 contains 13 residues. Germline CDR1 and CDR2: SGHAT and FQNNGV. CDR3 nucleotides: TGTGCCAGCAGCTTAGACGGTAGCCTCGAAGCTTTCTTT. It is translated as CASSLDGSLEAFF.

This clone was observed a few times. The chain joins TRBV30 to TRBJ1-1; D ambiguous. CDR1 is GTSNPN, CDR2 SVGIG, per germline (reference sequence). V was shortened by 2 bases and J by 3 bases, with 4 bases between the two germline ends. The CDR3 contains 11 residues. In DNA form, the CDR3 reads TGTGCCTGGAGTCAGGACACTGAAGCTTTCTTT. This sequence encodes CAWSQDTEAFF.